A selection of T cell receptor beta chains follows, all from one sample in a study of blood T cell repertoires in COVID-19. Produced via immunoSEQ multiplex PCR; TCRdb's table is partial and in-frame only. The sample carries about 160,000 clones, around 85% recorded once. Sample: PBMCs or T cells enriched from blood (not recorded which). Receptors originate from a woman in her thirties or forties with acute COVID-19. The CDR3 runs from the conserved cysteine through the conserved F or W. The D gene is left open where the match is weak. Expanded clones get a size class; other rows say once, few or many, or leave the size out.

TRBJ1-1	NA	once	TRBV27	TGTGCCAGCAGTTTAAACAGTCTCACTGAAGCTTTCTTT	CASSLNSLTEAFF
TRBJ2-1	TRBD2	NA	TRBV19	TGTGCCAGTAGTCCGACCCGCCGCTCTAGCGGGAGGGATGAGCAGTTCTTC	CASSPTRRSSGRDEQFF
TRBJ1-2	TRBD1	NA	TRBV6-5	TGTGCCAGCAGTCCAGGGGGGAGTCCCTATGGCTACACCTTC	CASSPGGSPYGYTF
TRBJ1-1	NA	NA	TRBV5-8	TGTGCCAGCATGGGCGGGGGGTACACTGAAGCTTTCTTT	CASMGGGYTEAFF
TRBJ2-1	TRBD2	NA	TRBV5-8	TGTGCCAGCAGCTTGGGACTAGCGCCGGAATTCTTC	CASSLGLAPEFF
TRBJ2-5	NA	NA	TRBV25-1	TGTGCCAGCGCTCCCGGGACAACCGCCCGGTGGGAGACCCAGTACTTC	CASAPGTTARWETQYF
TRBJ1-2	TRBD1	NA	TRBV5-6	TGTGCCAGCAGCTTCGGGGGACAGGGAGCGTATGGCTACACCTTC	CASSFGGQGAYGYTF
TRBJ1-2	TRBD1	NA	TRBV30	TGTGCCTGGACCCAGGGACAGGTATCGGGTGGCTACACCTTC	CAWTQGQVSGGYTF
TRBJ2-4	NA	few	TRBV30	TGTGCCTGGAGTGAATACAGGGTCGGGGACAAAAACATTCAGTACTTC	CAWSEYRVGDKNIQYF
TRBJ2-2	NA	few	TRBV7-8	TGTGCCAGCAGCGTCAGCGGGAACACCGGGGAGCTGTTTTTT	CASSVSGNTGELFF
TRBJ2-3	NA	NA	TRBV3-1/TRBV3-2	TGTGCCAGCAGCCAAGTCGTTGGAGGGCCATTGGTGGCAGATACGCAGTATTTT	CASSQVVGGPLVADTQYF
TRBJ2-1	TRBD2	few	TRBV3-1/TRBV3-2	TGTGCCAGCAGCCCCCTAGCGGGCCCCTACAATGAGCAGTTCTTC	CASSPLAGPYNEQFF
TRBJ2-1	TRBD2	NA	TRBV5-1	TGCGCCAGCCACCCCGCGGGAGGCACCTACAATGAGCAGTTCTTC	CASHPAGGTYNEQFF
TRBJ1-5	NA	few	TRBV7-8	TGTGCCAGCAGCTTAGAAGCGGCAGGTCTAGATCAGCCCCAGCATTTT	CASSLEAAGLDQPQHF
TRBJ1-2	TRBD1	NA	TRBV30	TGTGCCTGGAGTCGGGGGACAGGCAATCCCTATGGCTACACCTTC	CAWSRGTGNPYGYTF
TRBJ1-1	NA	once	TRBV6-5	TGTGCCAGCATCGGTCCTTACACTGAAGCTTTCTTT	CASIGPYTEAFF
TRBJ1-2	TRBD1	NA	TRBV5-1	TGCGCCAGCAGCTTGGGGACAACAGGGGGCGTCAGCGGCTACACCTTC	CASSLGTTGGVSGYTF
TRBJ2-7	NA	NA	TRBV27	TGTGCCAGCAGTGCGCTGTCAGGGTCTTTAACCTACGAGCAGTACTTC	CASSALSGSLTYEQYF
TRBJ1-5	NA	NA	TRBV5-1	TGCGCCAGCAGCTTGGGAGTGGGCAATCAGCCCCAGCATTTT	CASSLGVGNQPQHF
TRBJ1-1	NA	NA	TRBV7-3	TGTGCCAGCAGCTTAAATACAGGGATTGGCACTGAAGCTTTCTTT	CASSLNTGIGTEAFF
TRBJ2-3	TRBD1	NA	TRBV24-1	TGTGCCACCAGTGATACCGGGACAGGGGCAGATACGCAGTATTTT	CATSDTGTGADTQYF
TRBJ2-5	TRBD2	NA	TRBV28	TGTGCCAGCAGTTTAGGGGGACTAGCGGGACCCCAAGAGACCCAGTACTTC	CASSLGGLAGPQETQYF
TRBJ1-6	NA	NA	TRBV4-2	TGTGCCAGCAGCCAAGAGGGGCCCAATTCACCCCTCCACTTT	CASSQEGPNSPLHF
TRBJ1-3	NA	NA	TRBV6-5	TGTGCCAGCAGATCAGGGGATTCCTCTGGAAACACCATATATTTT	CASRSGDSSGNTIYF